The 2 T cell receptor beta chains below were found in one sample sequenced in a study of blood T cell repertoires in COVID-19. The table came from immunoSEQ multiplex PCR; TCRdb's copy has only in-frame clones and leaves some out. The data show more than 300,000 clones, around 87% seen once. Sequencing was carried out using peripheral blood. These TCRs come from a woman aged 25 to 39 with COVID-19, enrolled during active disease.

The J gene is TRBJ2-7, the V gene TRBV4-1; TRBD1 is a possible D gene (6 bases). The CDR3 contains 13 residues. Between the trimmed V and J ends, which lost 0 bases and 6 bases, there was a span of 9 bases. Germline CDR1 reads MGHRA; CDR2 reads YSYEKL. CDR3 sequence: CASSQEQGSEQYF. In nucleotides, the CDR3 is TGCGCCAGCAGCCAAGAACAGGGATCCGAGCAGTACTTC.

The V call is TRBV7-9, the J call TRBJ2-3; TRBD1 agrees at 8 bases. The germline CDR1 and CDR2 sequences are SEHNR and FQNEAQ (reference sequence). The CDR3 runs 14 residues. The junction had 2 bases not matched to a gene; V was cut back by 6 bases and J by 0 bases. CDR3 nucleotide sequence: TGTGCCAGCAGTCGACAGGGGAGCACAGATACGCAGTATTTT. Protein product: CASSRQGSTDTQYF.